This TCR beta chain was sequenced for a study of T cell responses to AZD1222 COVID-19 vaccine. Using immunoSEQ multiplex PCR, the repertoire was profiled, and TCRdb retains in-frame clones only, with some absent. This table has roughly 160,000 clones, about 91% appearing once. Germline V lookup: CDR1 KGHSH, CDR2 LQKENI. V dropped 6 bases and J dropped 3 bases, with 2 bases sitting between them. The CDR3 sequence is 11 residues long. This material consisted of peripheral blood, taken on day 0 of MenACWY control vaccination. This chain uses TRBV18 with TRBJ1-4; D ambiguous. The receptor was derived from an adult in good health. CDR3 residues: CASSSNEKLFF. The CDR3 nucleotides read TGTGCCAGCTCCTCTAATGAAAAACTGTTTTTT.